These 23 T cell receptor beta chains came from one sample sequenced in a study of blood T cell repertoires in COVID-19. Using immunoSEQ multiplex PCR, the repertoire was profiled, and TCRdb retains in-frame clones only, with some absent. The repertoire holds about 520,000 clones, with over 75% as singletons. The sequenced sample was peripheral blood. The receptors shown here come from a human donor in a cohort sampled during active COVID-19.

The chain employs TRBV6-2 or TRBV6-3 and TRBJ1-2, with unresolved D. Germline CDR1 reads MNHEY; CDR2 reads SVGEGT. Trimming pared 2 bases from V and 8 bases from J, leaving 21 bases between. The CDR3 runs to 16 residues. Here the CDR3 reads CASSYRGRRDDGGYTF. As DNA, the CDR3 is TGTGCCAGCAGTTACAGAGGACGGAGGGATGATGGGGGCTACACCTTC.

The CDR3 DNA follows: TGCGCCAGCAGCCAAGATTACACAATTGGTGAAAAACTGTTTTTT. Translated, it gives CASSQDYTIGEKLFF. The gene calls are TRBV4-3 and TRBJ1-4, with D unresolved. The CDR3 covers 15 residues. Germline V CDR1 and CDR2: LGHNA, YSLEER. The V end was cut by 0 bases, the J end by 7 bases, with 12 bases between.

This clone was detected only once. The chain couples TRBV4-2 to TRBJ2-7; 10 bases match TRBD2. V lost 1 base, J lost 2 bases, and 2 bases stayed unmatched. Germline V gives CDR1 LGHNA, CDR2 YNFKEQ. The CDR3 is made up of 15 amino acids. The CDR3 spells CASSQGAGGAYEQYF. In nucleotides, the CDR3 is TGTGCCAGCAGCCAAGGAGCGGGAGGGGCCTACGAGCAGTACTTC.

There are a few counts of this clone. The CDR3 reads CASSLQGGVEAFF. As DNA, the CDR3 is TGTGCCAGCTCACTACAGGGAGGGGTTGAGGCTTTCTTT. The chain is built from TRBV18 and TRBJ1-1, with D possibly TRBD1 on 6 matching bases. Germline loops: CDR1 KGHSH, CDR2 LQKENI. The CDR3 spans 13 residues. Trimming shortened V by 4 bases and J by 11 bases, and 17 bases separated the two germline ends.

The chain recombines TRBV5-4 with TRBJ1-3; no clear D. The CDR3 totals 15 residues. From germline, CDR1 is SGHNT and CDR2 YYREEE (reference sequence). V was cut by 2 bases and J by 0 bases, with 9 bases left in between. CDR3 residues: CASSFYSVSGNTIYF. For the CDR3, the DNA is TGTGCCAGCAGCTTTTACTCTGTCTCTGGAAACACCATATATTTT.

The gene calls are TRBV12-3 or TRBV12-4 and TRBJ1-5; no definite D call. V was trimmed by 5 bases and J by 6 bases, leaving 8 bases between them. The CDR3 runs 12 residues. The CDR3 DNA follows: TGTGCCAGCAGTATCTTCGGTCAGCCCCAGCATTTT. As protein: CASSIFGQPQHF.

The rearrangement links TRBV6-5 to TRBJ1-3, with D unclear. This CDR3 region has 13 residues. Trimming stripped 2 bases from V and 8 bases from J, with 10 bases between. Per germline, CDR1 MNHEY and CDR2 SVGAGI. The CDR3 reads CASSYMGLDTIYF. Written as DNA, the CDR3 is TGTGCCAGCAGTTACATGGGCTTAGACACCATATATTTT.

J is TRBJ1-1 and V is TRBV6-5; TRBD1 aligns across 8 bases. From germline, CDR1 is MNHEY and CDR2 SVGAGI. The CDR3 sequence is 14 residues long. Trimming at V came to 2 bases and at J to 6 bases, leaving 5 bases not matched to a gene. The CDR3 DNA reads as TGTGCCAGCAGTTACACGACAGGGGAGGCTGAAGCTTTCTTT. It yields the protein CASSYTTGEAEAFF.

This chain's CDR3 is CASGLGLAGDGELFF. The DNA of the CDR3 is TGTGCTAGTGGTTTGGGACTAGCGGGAGACGGGGAGCTGTTTTTT. The chain employs TRBV12-5 and TRBJ2-2; 12 nucleotides line up with TRBD2. CDR3 length: 15 amino acids. Per germline, CDR1 LGHNT and CDR2 FRNRAP. The V and J ends lost 1 base and 7 bases, in that order; junction bases with no gene match: 1. The variable domain in full, with the rest retrieved from reference TRBV12-5 and TRBJ2-2, is DARVTQTPRHKVTEMGQEVTMRCQPILGHNTVFWYRQTMMQGLELLAYFRNRAPLDDSGMPKDRFSAEMPDATLATLKIQPSEPRDSAVYFCASGLGLAGDGELFFGEGSRLTVL.

The V and J genes are TRBV6-1 and TRBJ1-6, with 11 bases lining up with TRBD1. The CDR3 has 15 amino acids. CDR1 MNHNS and CDR2 SASEGT come from the germline V gene. J was trimmed by 8 bases and V by 3 bases; bases with no gene match: 3. CDR3 residues: CASSDRTGGYSPLHF. The CDR3 bases are TGTGCCAGCAGTGACCGGACAGGGGGCTATTCACCCCTCCACTTT.

The V and J genes are TRBV30 and TRBJ1-5; TRBD1 matches 7 bases. Germline V gene lookup returns CDR1 GTSNPN and CDR2 SVGIG (reference sequence). This CDR3 spans 15 amino acids. V shed 0 bases, J shed 4 bases, and the junction held 6 bases outside the gene matches. The CDR3: CAWSVGLQGNQPQHF. The CDR3 region has the DNA TGTGCCTGGAGTGTAGGTCTACAGGGGAATCAGCCCCAGCATTTT.

V usage is TRBV19 and J usage is TRBJ2-7, with D maybe TRBD1 (6 bases). The CDR3 runs 14 residues. V was shortened by 6 bases and J by 6 bases, with 18 bases between the two germline ends. Looked up from germline, CDR1 is LNHDA and CDR2 is SQIVND (reference sequence). CDR3 nucleotide sequence: TGTGCCAGTAGGACGACAGGCGCGTCCGGCGAGCAGTACTTC. The encoded protein is CASRTTGASGEQYF. Full variable domain (missing parts from reference TRBV19 and TRBJ2-7): DGGITQSPKYLFRKEGQNVTLSCEQNLNHDAMYWYRQDPGQGLRLIYYSQIVNDFQKGDIAEGYSVSREKKESFPLTVTSAQKNPTAFYLCASRTTGASGEQYFGPGTRLTVT.

The rearrangement links TRBV9 to TRBJ2-5; the D gene is possibly TRBD1 (5 bases). Germline CDR1 reads SGDLS; CDR2 reads YYNGEE. This CDR3 has 15 residues. Trimming shortened V by 0 bases and J by 1 base, and 10 bases separated the two germline ends. The DNA of the CDR3 is TGTGCCAGCAGCGTAGGGCAGGGCCCCCAAGAGACCCAGTACTTC. Encoded protein: CASSVGQGPQETQYF.

This clone came up a few times. The chain carries TRBV5-4 and TRBJ1-2; D unresolved. The V gene lost 1 base and the J gene lost 2 bases, with 12 bases spanning the gap. Germline CDR1 and CDR2: SGHNT and YYREEE (reference sequence). The CDR3 consists of 15 residues. In DNA form, the CDR3 reads TGTGCCAGCAGCTTGAACTGGGGAGGAAACTATGGCTACACCTTC. Its translation: CASSLNWGGNYGYTF.

The rearrangement links TRBV7-2 to TRBJ2-5; 7 bases line up with TRBD2. Germline V gene sequence: CDR1 SGHTA, CDR2 FQGNSA. Unmatched junction bases numbered 3, after V lost 1 base and J lost 4 bases. The CDR3 extends over 14 amino acids. CDR3 in DNA: TGTGCCAGCAGCTTAGGCGTAGCGGGAGAGACCCAGTACTTC. As protein: CASSLGVAGETQYF.

This clone came up once. The chain carries TRBV29-1 and TRBJ2-5; possibly TRBD2 for D (7 bases). The germline V gene has CDR1 SQVTM and CDR2 ANQGSEA. CDR3 length: 12 residues. Trimming shortened V by 7 bases and J by 2 bases, and 11 bases separated the two germline ends. The CDR3: CSGGGGQETQYF. For the CDR3, the DNA is TGCAGCGGCGGGGGCGGACAAGAGACCCAGTACTTC.

The chain recombines TRBV2 with TRBJ1-5; the match to TRBD1 covers 7 bases. With V trimmed by 7 bases and J by 1 base, 1 base remained unmatched. CDR1 is SNHLY and CDR2 is FYNNEI in the germline V gene. CDR3 length: 13 residues. CDR3 loop: CASTGGSNQPQHF. The CDR3 nucleotides are TGTGCCAGCACAGGGGGGAGCAATCAGCCCCAGCATTTT.

In its sample, this clone was seen a few times. This rearrangement joins TRBV7-2 to TRBJ2-7; TRBD2 matches 14 bases. J lost 7 bases, V lost 2 bases, and 4 bases had no gene match. The CDR3 contains 15 residues. The germline V gene has CDR1 SGHTA and CDR2 FQGNSA. The CDR3 loop is CASSLRLAGGREQYF. The CDR3 DNA reads as TGTGCCAGCAGCTTAAGACTAGCGGGAGGGCGGGAGCAGTACTTC.

J is TRBJ2-5 and V is TRBV7-9; 7 nucleotides align to TRBD1. Germline trimming cut 5 bases from V and 5 bases from J; bases unmatched to any gene: 11. The germline V gene encodes CDR1 SEHNR and CDR2 FQNEAQ (reference sequence). The CDR3 runs to 15 residues. CDR3 loop: CASSEQGPRTETQYF. For the CDR3, the DNA is TGTGCCAGCAGCGAACAGGGGCCGCGGACGGAGACCCAGTACTTC. Together with reference TRBV7-9 and TRBJ2-5, the CDR3 gives the full variable domain: DTGVSQNPRHKITKRGQNVTFRCDPISEHNRLYWYRQTLGQGPEFLTYFQNEAQLEKSRLLSDRFSAERPKGSFSTLEIQRTEQGDSAMYLCASSEQGPRTETQYFGPGTRLLVL.

This clone was recorded once. The genes are TRBV28 and TRBJ2-5, with D perhaps matching TRBD2 (5 bases). CDR3 length: 15 amino acids. Trimming removed 7 bases at V and 4 bases at J, with 19 bases between. CDR1 and CDR2 (germline): MDHEN, SYDVKM. The CDR3 region has the DNA TGTGCCAGCACCGATGCGGGTTCCCGAAGAGAGACCCAGTACTTC. It yields the protein CASTDAGSRRETQYF.

The gene calls are TRBV28 and TRBJ2-2, with TRBD2 matching over 8 bases. The V gene's germline CDR1 is MDHEN and CDR2 SYDVKM. The CDR3 has 16 amino acids. J was trimmed by 5 bases and V by 1 base; bases with no gene match: 6. The CDR3 protein is CASSLYIAGSTGELFF. The CDR3 bases are TGTGCCAGCAGTTTATATATAGCGGGGTCTACCGGGGAGCTGTTTTTT.

The chain couples TRBV29-1 to TRBJ1-1; D is undetermined. Germline CDR1 reads SQVTM; CDR2 reads ANQGSEA. Trimming removed 2 bases from V and 5 bases from J, with 15 bases in between. The length of the CDR3 is 14 residues. CDR3 nucleotide sequence: TGCAGCGTTGAATGGGTAGACCGGCGGACTGAAGCTTTCTTT. Translated: CSVEWVDRRTEAFF. The variable domain in full, completed from reference TRBV29-1 and TRBJ1-1, reads SAVISQKPSRDICQRGTSLTIQCQVDSQVTMMFWYRQQPGQSLTLIATANQGSEATYESGFVIDKFPISRPNLTFSTLTVSNMSPEDSSIYLCSVEWVDRRTEAFFGQGTRLTVV.

This chain links TRBV7-6 with TRBJ2-7; 7 positions agree with TRBD1. Trimming cost V 5 bases and J 6 bases; bases outside gene matches: 10. The CDR3 is 14 amino acids. Looked up from germline, CDR1 is SGHVS and CDR2 is FNYEAQ. CDR3 in amino acids: CASSVSGTEAEQYF. The CDR3 DNA is TGTGCCAGCAGCGTTTCCGGGACAGAAGCCGAGCAGTACTTC.